This T cell receptor (beta chain) was observed in a study of PD-1 blockade in classical Hodgkin lymphoma. Background on the study: Administration of nivolumab to patients was at 3 mg/kg intravenously every 2 weeks.

To note about this clone: Antigen: not known.

The data were produced by immunoSEQ multiplex PCR, yet TCRdb's version contains in-frame clones alone and is incomplete. The sample carries 100,000 or so clones, 89% recorded once. Germline values: CDR1 SGHRS, CDR2 YFSETQ. V was clipped by 4 bases and J by 2 bases, with 10 bases between them. The CDR3 runs 14 residues. Time point: cycle 4 day 1 (C4D1), after more than five weeks of nivolumab. Relapse was seen in all patients after autologous stem cell transplantation, and brentuximab vedotin exposure was variable. Study observations and caveats: Unlike CD8+ TCR diversity, which did not rise significantly by C4D1, CD4+ TCR diversity did. What drove the repertoire differences, possibly disease activity or prior therapy, has not been defined. Any patient who commenced nivolumab under 1 year after ASCT was excluded.

The sample in question was peripheral blood mononuclear cells (PBMCs), obtained before the fourth cycle of nivolumab. This rearrangement joins TRBV5-1 to TRBJ1-3; D possibly corresponds to TRBD1 (6 bases). The receptor comes from a human donor with classical Hodgkin lymphoma. CDR3 nucleotides: TGCGCCAGCAGCGACCACAGGGCTGGAAACACCATATATTTT. Its protein product is CASSDHRAGNTIYF.